This T cell receptor beta chain originates from a study of Ad26.COV2.S vaccination and SARS-CoV-2 variants. Whole-study context: Donor got 5x10^10 or 1x10^11 viral particles of Ad26.COV2.S.

About this clone: Antigen: not known.

The germline V gene encodes CDR1 LGHNA and CDR2 YSLEER. The CDR3 is 15 amino acids. Trimming removed 2 bases from V and 8 bases from J; junction bases left unmatched: 4. Study observations and caveats: Reported post-vaccination CD8+ and CD4+ T cell responses to spike showed substantial breadth. Vaccinated individuals (as opposed to placebo recipients) had higher spike-specific TCR breadth.

Produced via immunoSEQ multiplex PCR; TCRdb's table is partial and in-frame only. The repertoire holds around 450,000 clones, with roughly 89% as singletons. Noted treatment: about 20 received Ad26.COV2.S at low or high dose, single or two shots; a few received placebo; per-sample allocation not given. The study sampled participants on day 63 after the first vaccine or placebo injection. The rearrangement joins TRBV4-3 to TRBJ2-3; 13 nucleotides line up with TRBD2. This TCR was sampled from a person aged 18-65 years who received the Ad26.COV2.S COVID-19 vaccine or a placebo. The sequenced sample was peripheral blood, obtained in a trial of Ad26.COV2.S vaccine versus placebo. The CDR3 nucleotides read TGCGCCAGCAGCCAATTAGGGACTAGCGGGGTTACGCAGTATTTT. This encodes CASSQLGTSGVTQYF.